Many counts were recorded for the clone carrying this T cell receptor (beta chain). Time point meaning: pre-sensitization, week 0. The treatment denotes: therapeutic diphenylcyclopropenone sensitization with weekly scalp DPC. The V end was cut by 7 bases, the J end by 6 bases, with 15 bases between. There are 14 residues in the CDR3. Germline lookup yields CDR1 MNHEY and CDR2 SMNVEV (reference sequence). This specimen belongs to a study of human T cells and chemical hapten exposure. TCRdb processed the RACE reads anew with MiXCR; each CDR3 protein has one entry. The table shows fewer than 50,000 distinct CDR3 sequences, with less than 9% occurring only once.

This sequence was found in a woman aged 45-60 years with alopecia areata. Some clones in this sample may be carry-over from other donors' samples. This chain connects TRBV27 to TRBJ2-2, with D perhaps TRBD2 (6 bases). This specimen was whole blood, taken in connection with sensitization to the hapten diphenylcyclopropenone (DPC). This chain's CDR3 is CASKWREGSGELFF. The CDR3 DNA sequence: TGTGCCAGCAAGTGGCGGGAAGGCTCCGGGGAGCTGTTTTTT.